The T cell receptor (beta chain) under discussion was sequenced for a study of T-cell memory formation after mild COVID-19. This clonotype was seen a few times. Antigen: not known. Study-wide results and caveats: Researchers could not confirm that second-wave clones peaking on day 37 targeted SARS-CoV-2.

Researchers used 5'RACE with constant-segment primers to make TCR alpha and TCR beta cDNA libraries that carry sample barcodes and UMIs. TCRdb re-analysed the 5' RACE reads in MiXCR, keeping a single row per CDR3 protein. This sample carries fewer than 450,000 distinct CDR3 sequences, around 21% of them seen once, and the ten largest clones take roughly an eighth. The V gene's germline CDR1 is SGHNT and CDR2 YENEEA. Trimming took 0 bases from V and 6 from J, leaving 9 bases between them. This CDR3 comprises 13 residues. Specimen: PBMCs or a T cell subset sorted from them (not recorded which). The rearrangement uses TRBV11-3 and TRBJ2-7, with D perhaps TRBD2 (6 bases). The sequence came from an adult woman who had mild COVID-19 (a few samples of this study predate the infection). Cell type and time point are not known. This chain's CDR3 is CASSLERRGEQYF. CDR3 coding DNA: TGTGCCAGCAGCTTAGAAAGGAGGGGCGAGCAGTACTTC.